These 5 T cell receptor beta chains came from one sample sequenced in a study of blood T cell repertoires in COVID-19. Sequenced by immunoSEQ multiplex PCR; TCRdb stores in-frame clones only, minus some. The table records 250,000 to 300,000 clones, over 75% of them present only once. The sequenced sample consisted of peripheral blood. The receptors come from a man aged 50 to 59 with active or convalescent COVID-19.

The chain carries TRBV18 and TRBJ1-2; maybe TRBD1 (5 bases). Germline V CDR1 and CDR2: KGHSH, LQKENI. Trimming left V 1 base short and J 6 bases short, with 15 bases between. The CDR3 is made up of 15 amino acids. The CDR3 here is CASSPRVGALDGYTF. CDR3 DNA: TGTGCCAGCTCACCACGGGTAGGGGCACTGGATGGCTACACCTTC.

The chain carries TRBV14 and TRBJ1-2; possible D gene TRBD1, 5 bases. The length of the CDR3 is 14 residues. Germline loops: CDR1 SGHDN, CDR2 FVKESK. Trimming left V 5 bases short and J 7 bases short, with 17 bases between. CDR3: CASSVTRAFVGYTF. The DNA of the CDR3 is TGTGCCAGCAGCGTTACCAGGGCGTTCGTTGGCTACACCTTC.

The rearrangement links TRBV30 to TRBJ1-2, with a weak D call TRBD1 (6 bases). The ends were cut back, 7 bases at V and 4 bases at J, with 13 bases in the middle. The CDR3 is made up of 12 amino acids. Per germline, CDR1 GTSNPN and CDR2 SVGIG (reference sequence). Here the CDR3 reads CAFNRDTYGYTF. The CDR3 region has the DNA TGTGCCTTCAACAGGGATACCTATGGCTACACCTTC.

The V gene is TRBV28, the J gene TRBJ2-3; D uncertain. This CDR3 region has 12 residues. Trimming shortened V by 4 bases and J by 2 bases, and 4 bases separated the two germline ends. CDR1 is MDHEN, CDR2 SYDVKM, per germline. In DNA form, the CDR3 reads TGTGCCAGCAGTTCCAACACAGATACGCAGTATTTT. The encoded protein is CASSSNTDTQYF.

DNA for the CDR3: TGTGCCAGCAGCTTGGACCAGGGCCGCAATCAGCCCCAGCATTTT. Amino acids: CASSLDQGRNQPQHF. The rearrangement uses TRBV5-5 and TRBJ1-5, with TRBD1 as a possible D gene (5 bases). There are 15 residues in the CDR3. V was trimmed by 0 bases and J by 2 bases, leaving 9 bases between them. Germline loops: CDR1 SGHKS, CDR2 YYEKEE (reference sequence).